The 20 T cell receptor beta chains reported below all come from one sample, sequenced in a study of T cells in Graves' hyperthyroidism and ophthalmopathy. The investigators amplified TCR beta CDR3 regions from RNA transcripts. The HTBI primer set drove a first-round RT-PCR of the TCR CDR3. TCRdb itself ran the multiplex PCR reads through MiXCR, one entry per CDR3 protein. This table holds approximately 30,000 distinct CDR3 sequences, around 52% found once. The material sequenced was blood. The receptors were gathered from a woman aged 40 to 55 with Graves' ophthalmopathy.

On this clonotype itself: A much larger clone differs by one base, so this may be a read error. A read error is likely, as this CDR3 ends without the conserved phenylalanine or tryptophan. The V gene is TRBV30, the J gene TRBJ1-1; D call uncertain. Trimming removed 0 bases at V and 5 bases at J, with 7 bases between. Germline CDR1 and CDR2: GTSNPN and SVGIG (reference sequence). The CDR3 contains 12 residues. CDR3 nucleotides: TGTGCCTGGAGTGTACAGCGGACTGAAGCTTTCCTT. This gives the protein CAWSVQRTEAFL.

This clonotype is medium-sized within its sample. The gene calls are TRBV7-8 and TRBJ1-5, with D unclear. The CDR3 runs 14 residues. Trimming removed 5 bases from V and 7 bases from J, with 15 bases in between. Germline V gene lookup returns CDR1 SGHVS and CDR2 FQNEAQ. The CDR3: CASSPEGIGQPQHF. CDR3 nucleotides: TGTGCCAGCAGCCCCGAAGGGATCGGCCAGCCCCAGCATTTT.

Worth noting for this clonotype: Since no conserved phenylalanine or tryptophan closes the CDR3, a read error is the likely cause. This chain connects TRBV4-3 to TRBJ1-1, with TRBD1 as a possible D gene (6 bases). Germline CDR1 reads LGHNA; CDR2 reads YSLEER. This CDR3 has 18 residues. Trimming stripped 2 bases from V and 2 bases from J, with 21 bases between. The CDR3 is CASSQRYQGRAGNTEAFL. The CDR3 DNA is TGCGCCAGCAGCCAAAGGTACCAGGGGCGTGCTGGAAACACTGAAGCTTTCTTG.

This clonotype was seen just once. The chain has TRBV20-1 and TRBJ1-5; 9 bases fit TRBD1. Germline V gene data show CDR1 as DFQATT and CDR2 as SNEGSKA (reference sequence). This CDR3 contains 14 residues. The junction had 7 bases not matched to a gene; V was cut back by 3 bases and J by 7 bases. CDR3 amino acids: CSASDGQGKQPQHF. In DNA form, the CDR3 reads TGCAGTGCTAGTGACGGACAGGGGAAACAGCCCCAGCATTTT.

The genes are TRBV5-8 and TRBJ2-1, with 8 bases matching TRBD2. The V gene end was trimmed by 4 bases and the J gene end by 7 bases; junction bases not matched to a gene: 13. This CDR3 is built from 16 residues. Germline assignment: CDR1 SGHTS and CDR2 YDEGEE. DNA for the CDR3: TGTGCCAGCAGCCAAGATAGGATGGCGGGAGGAAATGAGCAGTTCTTC. The encoded protein is CASSQDRMAGGNEQFF.

The chain is built from TRBV9 and TRBJ2-7, with 12 nucleotides matching TRBD2. This CDR3 is built from 15 residues. V lost 3 bases to trimming and J lost 4 bases; unmatched junction nucleotides: 5. Looked up from germline, CDR1 is SGDLS and CDR2 is YYNGEE. CDR3 loop: CASSASGREGYEQYF. CDR3 in DNA: TGTGCCAGCAGCGCTAGCGGGAGGGAAGGGTACGAGCAGTACTTC.

This rearrangement joins TRBV30 to TRBJ1-3; 10 nucleotides agree with TRBD1. The trim removed 0 bases at V and 8 bases at J, leaving 7 bases unmatched. CDR3 length: 15 residues. Germline-derived CDR1 and CDR2 are GTSNPN and SVGIG (reference sequence). This CDR3 is CAWSVIDRGHYTIYF. In DNA form, the CDR3 reads TGTGCCTGGAGTGTCATAGACAGGGGGCACTACACCATATATTTT. The full variable domain, completed using reference TRBV30 and TRBJ1-3, is SQTIHQWPATLVQPVGSPLSLECTVEGTSNPNLYWYRQAAGRGLQLLFYSVGIGQISSEVPQNLSASRPQDRQFILSSKKLLLSDSGFYLCAWSVIDRGHYTIYFGEGSWLTVV.

The V call is TRBV4-1, the J call TRBJ2-7, with D perhaps matching TRBD1 or TRBD2 (6 bases each). Trimming cost V 1 base and J 7 bases, with 20 bases left between them. Germline CDR1 MGHRA, CDR2 YSYEKL. This CDR3 has 16 residues. The CDR3 is CASSQGGGGWGGEQYF. The DNA for the CDR3 is TGCGCCAGCAGCCAAGGTGGAGGGGGTTGGGGCGGGGAGCAGTACTTC.

In its sample, this clonotype was seen once. The chain combines TRBV29-1 with TRBJ2-7, with D perhaps matching TRBD1 (6 bases). With 2 bases removed from V and 3 bases from J, the gap between germline ends came to 11 bases. Germline loops: CDR1 SQVTM, CDR2 ANQGSEA. The length of the CDR3 is 13 residues. CDR3 sequence: CSVEKQDSYEQYF. In DNA form, the CDR3 reads TGCAGCGTTGAAAAGCAGGACAGCTACGAGCAGTACTTC.

The gene calls are TRBV29-1 and TRBJ1-1, with 7 bases matching TRBD1. Germline V gene lookup returns CDR1 SQVTM and CDR2 ANQGSEA. The CDR3 is 11 amino acids. J gave up 10 bases and V 4 bases, and 6 bases lay outside the gene matches. The CDR3 loop reads CSVVDRAIAFF. The CDR3 region has the DNA TGCAGCGTTGTAGACAGGGCAATAGCTTTCTTT.

This chain uses TRBV7-9 with TRBJ2-3; D possibly corresponds to TRBD1 (6 bases). CDR1 is SEHNR and CDR2 is FQNEAQ in the germline V gene (reference sequence). CDR3 length equals 14 residues. V lost 5 bases and J lost 2, with 11 bases in between. CDR3 residues: CASSPGTITDTQYF. The CDR3 coding sequence is TGTGCCAGCAGCCCCGGGACAATCACAGATACGCAGTATTTT.

Comments on this clonotype: A much larger clone differs by one base, so this may be a read error. Since no conserved phenylalanine or tryptophan closes the CDR3, a read error is the likely cause. V and J are TRBV27 and TRBJ1-1, with TRBD1 as a possible D gene (5 bases). CDR1 MNHEY and CDR2 SMNVEV come from the germline V gene (reference sequence). The CDR3 loop spans 12 amino acids. Trimming shortened V by 6 bases and J by 1 base, and 6 bases separated the two germline ends. CDR3 nucleotides: TGTGCCAGCAGAAGGGGGAACACTGAAGCTTTCTTG. Translation gives CASRRGNTEAFL.

This clonotype was seen only once. J is TRBJ2-7 and V is TRBV7-3; D uncertain. The CDR3 is 13 residues long. Trimming took 1 base from V and 6 from J, leaving 10 bases between them. The germline V gene encodes CDR1 SGHTA and CDR2 FQGTGA. For the CDR3, the DNA is TGTGCCAGCAGCTTAAACCCTAGTTTCGAGCAGTACTTC. This translates into CASSLNPSFEQYF.

This clonotype appeared many times. V usage is TRBV4-2 and J usage is TRBJ2-1; 10 positions match TRBD1. CDR3 length: 16 amino acids. Germline CDR1 reads LGHNA; CDR2 reads YNFKEQ. Losses at the gene ends were 5 bases for V and 6 bases for J; bases not matched to a gene: 10. CDR3 DNA sequence: TGTGCCAGCAGCTATCAAACGGGACAGGGGATCAATGAGCAGTTCTTC. Amino acid sequence: CASSYQTGQGINEQFF.

This clonotype has more than one count but fewer than ten. The chain employs TRBV18 and TRBJ1-5, with D perhaps TRBD1 (6 bases). Between the trimmed V and J ends, which lost 1 base and 5 bases, there was a span of 9 bases. Germline CDR1 KGHSH, CDR2 LQKENI. The CDR3 is 14 residues long. CDR3 in amino acids: CASSPRTDYQPQHF. The CDR3 DNA is TGTGCCAGCTCACCACGGACAGACTATCAGCCCCAGCATTTT.

Many counts were recorded for this clonotype. V usage is TRBV6-1 and J usage is TRBJ2-7; TRBD1 aligns across 10 bases. V dropped 11 bases and J dropped 2; count of bases not matched to a gene: 12. The V gene's germline CDR1 is MNHNS and CDR2 SASEGT. There are 15 residues in the CDR3. This chain's CDR3 is CAALNSGTGAYEQYF. The CDR3 coding sequence is TGTGCCGCTCTTAATTCCGGGACAGGGGCCTACGAGCAGTACTTC.

CDR3 protein: CSASDRGLGYTF. CDR3 coding DNA: TGCAGTGCGTCAGACAGGGGGCTGGGCTACACCTTC. The chain couples TRBV20-1 to TRBJ1-2; 10 positions match TRBD1. V lost 6 bases to trimming and J lost 8 bases; unmatched junction nucleotides: 6. This CDR3 contains 12 residues. Germline values: CDR1 DFQATT, CDR2 SNEGSKA (reference sequence).

This rearrangement joins TRBV2 to TRBJ1-4; TRBD1 agrees at 7 bases. The CDR3 is made up of 15 amino acids. V shed 7 bases, J shed 4 bases, and the junction held 9 bases outside the gene matches. Germline V CDR1 and CDR2: SNHLY, FYNNEI. CDR3 DNA sequence: TGTGCCAGCATGCTCGAGACAGGGATTAATGAAAAACTGTTTTTT. Translation gives CASMLETGINEKLFF.

By share, this clonotype counts as medium-sized. This chain uses TRBV2 with TRBJ1-5; a possible D gene is TRBD1 (5 bases). The CDR3 is made up of 13 amino acids. The germline gives CDR1 SNHLY, CDR2 FYNNEI. The germline V and J ends were trimmed by 0 bases and 16 bases, with 16 bases remaining between them. The CDR3 loop is CASSEAGPDIGHF. The CDR3 DNA is TGTGCCAGCAGTGAAGCGGGTCCGGACATCGGTCATTTT.

Remarks on this clonotype: At one end the junction does not follow the germline gene, possibly because of a read error. The gene calls are TRBV12-3 or TRBV12-4 and TRBJ2-6, with a tentative D call TRBD2 (7 bases). The length of the CDR3 is 17 residues. Here the CDR3 reads CASRLTGRFAGANGLTF. The CDR3 bases are TGTGCCAGCAGACTCACCGGGAGATTTGCGGGGGCCAACGGCCTGACTTTC.